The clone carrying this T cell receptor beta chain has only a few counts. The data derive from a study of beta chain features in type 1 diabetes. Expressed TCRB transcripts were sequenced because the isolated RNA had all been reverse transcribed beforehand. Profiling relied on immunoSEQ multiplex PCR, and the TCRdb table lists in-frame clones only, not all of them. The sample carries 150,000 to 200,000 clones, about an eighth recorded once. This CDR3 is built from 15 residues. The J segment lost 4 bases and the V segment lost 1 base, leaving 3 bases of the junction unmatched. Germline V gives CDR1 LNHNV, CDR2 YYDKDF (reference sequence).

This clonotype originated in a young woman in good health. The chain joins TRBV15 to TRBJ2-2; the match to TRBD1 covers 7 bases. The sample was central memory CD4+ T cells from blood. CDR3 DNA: TGTGCCACCAGCAGAGGGGACAGTATCACCGGGGAGCTGTTTTTT. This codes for CATSRGDSITGELFF.